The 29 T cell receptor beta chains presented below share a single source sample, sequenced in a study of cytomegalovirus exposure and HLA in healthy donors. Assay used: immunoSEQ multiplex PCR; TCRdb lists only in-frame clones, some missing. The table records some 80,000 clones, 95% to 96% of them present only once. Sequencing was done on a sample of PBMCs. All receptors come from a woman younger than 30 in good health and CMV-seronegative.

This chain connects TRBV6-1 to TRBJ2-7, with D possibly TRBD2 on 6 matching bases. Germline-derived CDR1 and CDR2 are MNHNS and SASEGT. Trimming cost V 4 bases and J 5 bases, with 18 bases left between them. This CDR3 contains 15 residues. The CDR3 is CASSAGASGWDEQYF. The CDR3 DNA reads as TGTGCCAGCAGTGCGGGAGCCTCGGGCTGGGACGAGCAGTACTTC.

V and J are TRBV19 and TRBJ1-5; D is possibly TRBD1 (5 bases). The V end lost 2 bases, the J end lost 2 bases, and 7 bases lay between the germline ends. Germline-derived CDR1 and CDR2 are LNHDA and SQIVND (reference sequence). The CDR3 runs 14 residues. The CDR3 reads CASSIKGGNQPQHF. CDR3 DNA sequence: TGTGCCAGTAGTATAAAAGGGGGCAATCAGCCCCAGCATTTT. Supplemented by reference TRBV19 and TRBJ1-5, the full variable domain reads DGGITQSPKYLFRKEGQNVTLSCEQNLNHDAMYWYRQDPGQGLRLIYYSQIVNDFQKGDIAEGYSVSREKKESFPLTVTSAQKNPTAFYLCASSIKGGNQPQHFGDGTRLSIL.

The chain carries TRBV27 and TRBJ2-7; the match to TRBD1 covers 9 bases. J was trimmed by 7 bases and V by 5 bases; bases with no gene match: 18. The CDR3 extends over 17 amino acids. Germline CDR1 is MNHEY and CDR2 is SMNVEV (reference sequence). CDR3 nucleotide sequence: TGTGCCAGCAGTCCGTTAATCCCGGGACAGGGAAGTTGGGAGCAGTACTTC. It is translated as CASSPLIPGQGSWEQYF.

The CDR3 DNA reads as TGTGCCAGCAGCCACCCGGGGGGTAACTACGAGCAGTACTTC. As protein: CASSHPGGNYEQYF. The chain joins TRBV14 to TRBJ2-7; TRBD2 matches 7 bases. CDR3 length equals 14 residues. V shed 3 bases, J shed 3 bases, and the junction held 5 bases outside the gene matches. Per germline, CDR1 SGHDN and CDR2 FVKESK.

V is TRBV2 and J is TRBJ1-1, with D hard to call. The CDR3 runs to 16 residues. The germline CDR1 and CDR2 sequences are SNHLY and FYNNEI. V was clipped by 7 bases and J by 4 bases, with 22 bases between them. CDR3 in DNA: TGTGCCAGCACCGCCCTCTTTGCGGCAGTTAGCACTGAAGCTTTCTTT. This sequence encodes CASTALFAAVSTEAFF.

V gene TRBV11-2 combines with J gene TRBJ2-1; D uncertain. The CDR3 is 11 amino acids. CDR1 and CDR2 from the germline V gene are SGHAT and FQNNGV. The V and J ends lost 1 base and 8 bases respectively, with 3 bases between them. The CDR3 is CASSLVDEQFF. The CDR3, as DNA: TGTGCCAGCAGCTTAGTAGATGAGCAGTTCTTC.

The CDR3 coding sequence is TGTGCCAGCAGCTTGCGGACTAGCGGGAGCACAGATACGCAGTATTTT. Residues: CASSLRTSGSTDTQYF. The rearrangement joins TRBV7-2 to TRBJ2-3, with 11 bases matching TRBD2. The ends lost 3 bases at V and 0 bases at J; junction bases unmatched: 2. The CDR3 contains 16 residues. CDR1 and CDR2 from the germline V gene are SGHTA and FQGNSA.

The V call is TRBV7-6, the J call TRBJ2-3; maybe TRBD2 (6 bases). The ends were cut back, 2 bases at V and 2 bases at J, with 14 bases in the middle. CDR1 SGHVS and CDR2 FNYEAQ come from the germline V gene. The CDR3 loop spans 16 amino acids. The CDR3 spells CASSLLLGGNTDTQYF. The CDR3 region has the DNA TGTGCCAGCAGCTTACTTCTTGGAGGGAACACAGATACGCAGTATTTT. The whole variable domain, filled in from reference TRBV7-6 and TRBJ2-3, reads GAGVSQSPRYKVTKRGQDVALRCDPISGHVSLYWYRQALGQGPEFLTYFNYEAQQDKSGLPNDRFSAERPEGSISTLTIQRTEQRDSAMYRCASSLLLGGNTDTQYFGPGTRLTVL.

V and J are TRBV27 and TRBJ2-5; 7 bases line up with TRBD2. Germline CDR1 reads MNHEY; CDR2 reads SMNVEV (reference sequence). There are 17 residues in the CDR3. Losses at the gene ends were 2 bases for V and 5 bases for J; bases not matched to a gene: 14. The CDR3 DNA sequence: TGTGCCAGCAGTTTACTGGGAAGAAGGGGAGGGAGGGAGACCCAGTACTTC. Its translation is CASSLLGRRGGRETQYF.

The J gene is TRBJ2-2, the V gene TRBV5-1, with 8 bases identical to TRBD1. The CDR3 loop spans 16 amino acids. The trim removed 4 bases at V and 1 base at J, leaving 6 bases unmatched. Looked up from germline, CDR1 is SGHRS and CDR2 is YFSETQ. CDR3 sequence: CASSQIGTGNTGELFF. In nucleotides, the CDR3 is TGCGCCAGCAGCCAAATAGGGACAGGGAACACCGGGGAGCTGTTTTTT.

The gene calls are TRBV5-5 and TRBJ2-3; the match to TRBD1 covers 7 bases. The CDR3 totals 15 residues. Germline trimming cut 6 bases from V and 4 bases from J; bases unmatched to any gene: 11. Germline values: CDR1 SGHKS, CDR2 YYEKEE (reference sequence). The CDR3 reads CASIQTGAQPDTQYF. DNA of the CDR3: TGTGCCAGCATTCAAACAGGGGCGCAGCCAGATACGCAGTATTTT.

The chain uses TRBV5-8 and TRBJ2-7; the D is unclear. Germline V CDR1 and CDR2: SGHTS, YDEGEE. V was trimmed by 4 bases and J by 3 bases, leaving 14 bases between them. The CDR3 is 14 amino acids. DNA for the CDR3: TGTGCCAGCAGCCCGGAACCCAACAGCTACGAGCAGTACTTC. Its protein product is CASSPEPNSYEQYF.

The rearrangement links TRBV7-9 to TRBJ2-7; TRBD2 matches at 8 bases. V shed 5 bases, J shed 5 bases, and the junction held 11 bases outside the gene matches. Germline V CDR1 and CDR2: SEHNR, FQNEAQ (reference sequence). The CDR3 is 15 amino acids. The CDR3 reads CASSTLSGSSHEQYF. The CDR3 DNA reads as TGTGCCAGCAGCACCCTCAGCGGGAGCAGTCACGAGCAGTACTTC.

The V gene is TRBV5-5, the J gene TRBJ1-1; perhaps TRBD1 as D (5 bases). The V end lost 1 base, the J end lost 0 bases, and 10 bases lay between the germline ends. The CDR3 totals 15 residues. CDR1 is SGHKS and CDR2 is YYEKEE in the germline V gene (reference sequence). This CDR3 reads CASSLMGGMNTEAFF. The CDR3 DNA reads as TGTGCCAGCAGCTTGATGGGGGGAATGAACACTGAAGCTTTCTTT.

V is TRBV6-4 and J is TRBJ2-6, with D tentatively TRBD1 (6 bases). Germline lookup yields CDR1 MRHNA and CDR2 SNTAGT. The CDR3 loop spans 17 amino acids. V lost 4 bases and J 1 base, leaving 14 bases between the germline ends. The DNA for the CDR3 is TGTGCCAGCAGTGGGACAGACGGGACGTCTGGGGCCAACGTCCTGACTTTC. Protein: CASSGTDGTSGANVLTF.

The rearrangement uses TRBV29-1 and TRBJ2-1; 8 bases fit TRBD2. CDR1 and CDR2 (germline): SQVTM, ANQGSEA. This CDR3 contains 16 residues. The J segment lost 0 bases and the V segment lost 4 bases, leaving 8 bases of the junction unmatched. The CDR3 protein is CSVGPAGANSYNEQFF. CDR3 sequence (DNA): TGCAGCGTTGGTCCAGCGGGAGCGAACTCCTACAATGAGCAGTTCTTC.

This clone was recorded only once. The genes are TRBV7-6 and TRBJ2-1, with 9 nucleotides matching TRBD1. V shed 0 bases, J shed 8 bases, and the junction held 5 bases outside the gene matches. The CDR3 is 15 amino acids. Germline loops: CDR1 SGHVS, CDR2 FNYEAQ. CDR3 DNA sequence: TGTGCCAGCAGCTTAGCGGACAGGGGCGGGCATGAGCAGTTCTTC. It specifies CASSLADRGGHEQFF.

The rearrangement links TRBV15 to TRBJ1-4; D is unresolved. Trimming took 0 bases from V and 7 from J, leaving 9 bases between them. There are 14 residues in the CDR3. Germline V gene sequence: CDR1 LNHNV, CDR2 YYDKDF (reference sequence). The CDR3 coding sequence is TGTGCCACCAGCAGAGATTATGGGCCTGAAAAACTGTTTTTT. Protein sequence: CATSRDYGPEKLFF.

CDR3 amino acids: CASTSDTSYEQYF. The CDR3 DNA reads TGTGCCAGCACCTCGGACACCAGCTACGAGCAGTACTTC. V usage is TRBV2 and J usage is TRBJ2-7, with a weak D call TRBD1 (5 bases). V dropped 7 bases and J dropped 3 bases, with 13 bases sitting between them. The CDR3 length is 13 residues. In germline, CDR1 is SNHLY, CDR2 FYNNEI.

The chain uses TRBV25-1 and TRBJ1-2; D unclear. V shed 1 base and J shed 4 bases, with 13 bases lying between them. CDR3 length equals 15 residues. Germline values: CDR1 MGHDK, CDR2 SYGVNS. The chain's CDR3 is CASSEFGKGSYGYTF. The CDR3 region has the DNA TGTGCCAGCAGTGAATTCGGGAAGGGCAGCTATGGCTACACCTTC.

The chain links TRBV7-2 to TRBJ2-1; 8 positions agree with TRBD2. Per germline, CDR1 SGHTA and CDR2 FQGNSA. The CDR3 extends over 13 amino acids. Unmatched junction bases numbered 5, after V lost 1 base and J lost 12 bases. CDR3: CASSLVAGGLQFF. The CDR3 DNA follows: TGTGCCAGCAGCTTAGTCGCGGGAGGCCTGCAGTTCTTC. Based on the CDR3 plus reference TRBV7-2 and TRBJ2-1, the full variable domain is GAGVSQSPSNKVTEKGKDVELRCDPISGHTALYWYRQSLGQGLEFLIYFQGNSAPDKSGLPSDRFSAERTGGSVSTLTIQRTQQEDSAVYLCASSLVAGGLQFFGPGTRLTVL.

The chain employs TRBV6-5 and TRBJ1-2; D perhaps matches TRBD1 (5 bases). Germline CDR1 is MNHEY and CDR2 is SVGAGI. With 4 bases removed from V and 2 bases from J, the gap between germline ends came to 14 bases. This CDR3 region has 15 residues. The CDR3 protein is CASSLGGGLNYGYTF. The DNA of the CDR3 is TGTGCCAGCAGTTTGGGGGGTGGTTTGAACTATGGCTACACCTTC.

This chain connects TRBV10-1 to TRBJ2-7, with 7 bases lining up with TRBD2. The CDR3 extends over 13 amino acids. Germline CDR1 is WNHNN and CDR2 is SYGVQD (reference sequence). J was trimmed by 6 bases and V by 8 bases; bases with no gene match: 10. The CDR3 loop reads CASSGTTWSEQYF. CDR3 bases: TGCGCCAGCTCCGGGACTACGTGGAGCGAGCAGTACTTC.

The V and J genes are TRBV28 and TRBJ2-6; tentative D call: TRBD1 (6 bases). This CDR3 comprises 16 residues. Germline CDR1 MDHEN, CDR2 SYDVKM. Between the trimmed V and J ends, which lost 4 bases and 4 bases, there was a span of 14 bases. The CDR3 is CASSSQKRGGANVLTF. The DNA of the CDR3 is TGTGCCAGCAGTTCCCAGAAGAGGGGGGGGGCCAACGTCCTGACTTTC. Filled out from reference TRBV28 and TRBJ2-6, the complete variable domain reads DVKVTQSSRYLVKRTGEKVFLECVQDMDHENMFWYRQDPGLGLRLIYFSYDVKMKEKGDIPEGYSVSREKKERFSLILESASTNQTSMYLCASSSQKRGGANVLTFGAGSRLTVL.

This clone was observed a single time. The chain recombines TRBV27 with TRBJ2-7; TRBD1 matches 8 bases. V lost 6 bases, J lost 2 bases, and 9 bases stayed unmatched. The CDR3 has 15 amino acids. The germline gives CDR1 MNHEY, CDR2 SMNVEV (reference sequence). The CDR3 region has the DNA TGTGCCAGCAGCCCCGACAGGGGTCGGACCTACGAGCAGTACTTC. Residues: CASSPDRGRTYEQYF.

This CDR3 is CASGGLSSYEQYF. CDR3 in DNA: TGTGCCAGCGGGGGACTCTCATCCTACGAGCAGTACTTC. The J gene is TRBJ2-7, the V gene TRBV19; D possibly corresponds to TRBD2 (6 bases). The CDR3 is 13 amino acids. The V end lost 9 bases, the J end lost 1 base, and 13 bases lay between the germline ends. Germline V gives CDR1 LNHDA, CDR2 SQIVND (reference sequence).

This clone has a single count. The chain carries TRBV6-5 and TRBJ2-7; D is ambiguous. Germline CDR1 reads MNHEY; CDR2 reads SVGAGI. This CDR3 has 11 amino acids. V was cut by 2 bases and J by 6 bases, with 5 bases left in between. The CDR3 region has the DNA TGTGCCAGCAGTTACCTTTCCGAGCAGTACTTC. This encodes CASSYLSEQYF.

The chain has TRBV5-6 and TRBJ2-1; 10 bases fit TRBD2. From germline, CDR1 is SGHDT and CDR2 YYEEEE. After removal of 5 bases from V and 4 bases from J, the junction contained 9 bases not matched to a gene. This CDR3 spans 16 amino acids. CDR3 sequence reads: CASRLGLAGEYNEQFF. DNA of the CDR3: TGTGCCAGCAGACTAGGCCTAGCGGGAGAGTACAATGAGCAGTTCTTC.

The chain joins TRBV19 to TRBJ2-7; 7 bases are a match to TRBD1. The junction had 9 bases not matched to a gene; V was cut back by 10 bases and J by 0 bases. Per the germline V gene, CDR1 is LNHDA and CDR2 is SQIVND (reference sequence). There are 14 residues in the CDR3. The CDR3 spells CATKDRMFSYEQYF. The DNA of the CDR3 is TGTGCCACCAAGGACAGGATGTTCTCCTACGAGCAGTACTTC.